This TCR beta chain is from a study of T-cell memory formation after mild COVID-19. Study-wide context: For the most part, TCR clusters were specific to one donor.

This clonotype was found a few times. Its antigen remains unidentified. Overall study results and limits: Contracting CD4+ clones sat mainly in CM and EM; CD8+ in EMRA.

Constant-segment primers and 5'RACE yielded cDNA libraries for TCR alpha and TCR beta, each carrying sample barcodes and UMIs. Each CDR3 protein gets one entry after TCRdb re-called the 5' RACE reads with MiXCR. The sample has roughly 150,000 distinct CDR3 sequences; roughly 15% are singletons. V lost 3 bases, J lost 1 base, and 12 bases lay in between. Germline V lookup: CDR1 LNHNV, CDR2 YYDKDF (reference sequence). The CDR3 has 15 residues. This clonotype was obtained from an adult woman who had mild COVID-19 (a few samples of this study predate the infection). Cell type and time point are not known. This rearrangement joins TRBV15 to TRBJ1-1; D perhaps matches TRBD1 (6 bases). The material sequenced was PBMCs or a T cell subset sorted from them (not recorded which). In DNA, the CDR3 is TGTGCCACCAGCAGTGGGGACACTACGAACACTGAAGCTTTCTTT. Its translation is CATSSGDTTNTEAFF.